This TCR beta chain was identified in a study of tumor-infiltrating lymphocytes in primary liver carcinoma. Per the germline V gene, CDR1 is SGHNT and CDR2 is YENEEA. The length of the CDR3 is 18 residues. To note about this clonotype: The germline gene is not matched at one end of the junction; a read error may be the cause.

With approximately 470 ng total RNA as template and a constant-region primer, TCR beta cDNA was made. Libraries covering TCR beta were generated through three nested multiplex PCR rounds (using a slightly modified ARM-PCR). Running 10 cycles apiece, the first two PCR rounds relied on TRBV1-TRBV30 forward primers together with a C-beta reverse primer. Using its own MiXCR run on the multiplex PCR reads, TCRdb lists one record per CDR3 protein. The repertoire includes some 120,000 distinct CDR3 sequences, approximately 70% of them detected once, and around 9% sits in the top ten. Bulk tissue was left unsorted, and RNA and DNA were co-extracted from 20-30 mg of it.

Sequenced material: liver tumor tissue from sampling region 1. Subset given: tumor region T1, superior pole. V is TRBV11-3 and J is TRBJ2-7, with TRBD2 matching 8 bases. This sequence originates from an older woman with primary liver carcinoma and hepatitis B virus infection. This CDR3 reads CASSLETAGGHSSYEQCF. The CDR3 nucleotides read TGTGCCAGCAGTTTAGAGACGGCGGGAGGCCACAGCTCCTACGAGCAGTGCTTC.